The next 17 T cell receptor beta chains were all read from a single sample in a study of cytomegalovirus exposure and HLA in healthy donors. PCR used 60 Vbeta primers and 13 Jbeta primers. The repertoire was sequenced with immunoSEQ multiplex PCR; TCRdb's copy has only in-frame clones and lacks some. The sample yields 75,000 to 85,000 clones, of which the top ten take up 0.58%. Sequencing was carried out using PBMCs. The receptors originated from a man aged 45-65 years in good health and CMV-seronegative.

This sequence joins TRBV27 and TRBJ2-2; D might be TRBD1 (6 bases). The V gene lost 7 bases and the J gene lost 5 bases, with 23 bases spanning the gap. This CDR3 is built from 17 residues. The germline gives CDR1 MNHEY, CDR2 SMNVEV (reference sequence). The CDR3 is CASTGKLQGLTTGELFF. The CDR3 DNA follows: TGTGCCAGCACCGGAAAACTGCAGGGGCTAACGACCGGGGAGCTGTTTTTT.

J is TRBJ1-5 and V is TRBV7-2; tentative D call: TRBD1 (5 bases). Germline-derived CDR1 and CDR2 are SGHTA and FQGNSA. This CDR3 has 14 residues. Trimming left V 4 bases short and J 6 bases short, with 13 bases between. The CDR3: CASSSGPGLQPQHF. The DNA for the CDR3 is TGTGCCAGCAGCTCCGGACCAGGGCTTCAGCCCCAGCATTTT.

Remarks on this clone: Mismatch with germline at one junction end may stem from a read error. The rearrangement uses TRBV30 and TRBJ2-7; D gene uncertain. Per germline, CDR1 GTSNPN and CDR2 SVGIG (reference sequence). This CDR3 region has 12 residues. In DNA form, the CDR3 reads TGTGCCCGGAGCCACAGTGTCTACGAGCAGTACTTC. Translating gives CARSHSVYEQYF. Drawing the rest from reference TRBV30 and TRBJ2-7, the complete variable domain is SQTIHQWPATLVQPVGSPLSLECTVEGTSNPNLYWYRQAAGRGLQLLFYSVGIGQISSEVPQNLSASRPQDRQFILSSKKLLLSDSGFYLCARSHSVYEQYFGPGTRLTVT.

This chain connects TRBV6-6 to TRBJ2-7, with a weak D call TRBD1 (6 bases). Looked up from germline, CDR1 is MNHNY and CDR2 is SVGAGI (reference sequence). CDR3 size: 14 residues. Deletions cut 4 bases from V and 3 bases from J, with 13 bases between. The CDR3 protein is CASSFSGANYEQYF. CDR3 bases: TGTGCCAGCAGTTTTTCAGGGGCGAACTACGAGCAGTACTTC.

The chain joins TRBV4-3 to TRBJ2-2; 7 bases match TRBD2. This CDR3 is 15 amino acids long. The junction had 6 bases not matched to a gene; V was cut back by 4 bases and J by 4 bases. Germline V lookup: CDR1 LGHNA, CDR2 YSLEER. The CDR3 here is CASSPRLAITGELFF. In DNA, the CDR3 is TGCGCCAGCAGCCCACGACTAGCCATCACCGGGGAGCTGTTTTTT.

The chain carries TRBV27 and TRBJ1-6, with 8 bases aligning to TRBD1. Trimming took 6 bases from V and 5 from J; bases not matched to a gene: 12. Per the germline V gene, CDR1 is MNHEY and CDR2 is SMNVEV (reference sequence). This CDR3 contains 17 residues. CDR3 loop: CASRSHGQGVDNSPLHF. CDR3 nucleotide sequence: TGTGCCAGCAGATCTCATGGACAGGGAGTAGATAATTCACCCCTCCACTTT.

The chain couples TRBV5-1 to TRBJ1-6, with 11 nucleotides matching TRBD1. Per the germline V gene, CDR1 is SGHRS and CDR2 is YFSETQ. This CDR3 spans 15 amino acids. V gave up 6 bases and J gave up 7 bases; unmatched junction bases: 6. CDR3 sequence reads: CASTRGDRGNSPLHF. The DNA of the CDR3 is TGCGCCAGCACCCGGGGGGACAGGGGGAATTCACCCCTCCACTTT.

This chain links TRBV7-2 with TRBJ1-6, with TRBD1 as a possible D gene (5 bases). The germline CDR1 and CDR2 sequences are SGHTA and FQGNSA. V lost 4 bases to trimming and J lost 3 bases, with 10 bases between them. This CDR3 has 15 amino acids. As DNA, the CDR3 is TGTGCCAGCAGCTCTACAGGAGTCTATAATTCACCCCTCCACTTT. Protein product: CASSSTGVYNSPLHF. The full variable domain, completed using reference TRBV7-2 and TRBJ1-6, is GAGVSQSPSNKVTEKGKDVELRCDPISGHTALYWYRQSLGQGLEFLIYFQGNSAPDKSGLPSDRFSAERTGGSVSTLTIQRTQQEDSAVYLCASSSTGVYNSPLHFGNGTRLTVT.

The rearrangement joins TRBV7-9 to TRBJ1-6, with D possibly TRBD1 on 6 matching bases. Trimming left V 6 bases short and J 4 bases short, with 16 bases between. CDR3 size: 16 residues. Germline V gene data show CDR1 as SEHNR and CDR2 as FQNEAQ (reference sequence). The CDR3 region is CASSRRQDSYNSPLHF. CDR3 DNA sequence: TGTGCCAGCAGTCGCCGACAGGATTCGTATAATTCACCCCTCCACTTT.

The gene calls are TRBV10-3 and TRBJ1-2; no clear D. V lost 7 bases, J lost 4 bases, and 10 bases lay in between. Germline V gives CDR1 ENHRY, CDR2 SYGVKD. This CDR3 comprises 12 residues. The CDR3 DNA sequence: TGTGCCATCACCGACGGGATCTATGGCTACACCTTC. It specifies CAITDGIYGYTF.

This chain uses TRBV9 with TRBJ1-1, with no clear D. The germline V gene has CDR1 SGDLS and CDR2 YYNGEE. Trimming removed 0 bases from V and 6 bases from J, with 9 bases in between. The CDR3 totals 13 residues. CDR3 amino acids: CASSVEGGSEAFF. In DNA, the CDR3 is TGTGCCAGCAGCGTAGAAGGAGGGTCTGAAGCTTTCTTT. The variable domain in full, completed from reference TRBV9 and TRBJ1-1, reads DSGVTQTPKHLITATGQRVTLRCSPRSGDLSVYWYQQSLDQGLQFLIQYYNGEERAKGNILERFSAQQFPDLHSELNLSSLELGDSALYFCASSVEGGSEAFFGQGTRLTVV.

The chain uses TRBV18 and TRBJ2-7; TRBD1 matches at 8 bases. This CDR3 is built from 16 residues. Germline CDR1 KGHSH, CDR2 LQKENI. V trimming: 6 bases; J trimming: 2 bases; junction bases outside the gene matches: 12. The CDR3 here is CASSPFRGRSPYEQYF. The CDR3 DNA follows: TGTGCCAGCTCTCCCTTCAGGGGGCGATCCCCCTACGAGCAGTACTTC.

Points on this clone: The germline gene is not matched at one end of the junction; a read error may be the cause. V gene TRBV7-7 combines with J gene TRBJ2-1, with D possibly being TRBD1 (6 bases). The CDR3 sequence is 13 residues long. From germline, CDR1 is SSHAT and CDR2 FNYEAQ (reference sequence). The CDR3: CASSQQGNNEQFF. The CDR3 DNA is TGTGCTAGCAGCCAACAGGGTAACAATGAGCAGTTCTTC.

V usage is TRBV10-3 and J usage is TRBJ2-7; 8 positions match TRBD1. Germline V lookup: CDR1 ENHRY, CDR2 SYGVKD. V lost 2 bases and J lost 6; bases outside the gene matches: 3. The CDR3 covers 13 residues. The DNA of the CDR3 is TGTGCCATCAGTGAGGAGGACAGGGCCGAGCAGTACTTC. It specifies CAISEEDRAEQYF.

The CDR3 coding sequence is TGTGCCAGCAGTTTTGTGGGAAGCGGCTACGAGCAGTACTTC. Translation: CASSFVGSGYEQYF. The J gene is TRBJ2-7, the V gene TRBV28; maybe TRBD2 (5 bases). The V and J ends lost 3 bases and 3 bases respectively, with 12 bases between them. This CDR3 contains 14 residues. Per the germline V gene, CDR1 is MDHEN and CDR2 is SYDVKM. Filled out from reference TRBV28 and TRBJ2-7, the complete variable domain reads DVKVTQSSRYLVKRTGEKVFLECVQDMDHENMFWYRQDPGLGLRLIYFSYDVKMKEKGDIPEGYSVSREKKERFSLILESASTNQTSMYLCASSFVGSGYEQYFGPGTRLTVT.

The rearrangement uses TRBV7-3 and TRBJ2-2, with TRBD1 as a possible D gene (5 bases). Germline V lookup: CDR1 SGHTA, CDR2 FQGTGA. The CDR3 has 15 residues. V lost 1 base, J lost 0 bases, and 6 bases lay in between. CDR3 nucleotide sequence: TGTGCCAGCAGCTTAATGACAGCGAACACCGGGGAGCTGTTTTTT. It is translated as CASSLMTANTGELFF.

This rearrangement joins TRBV27 to TRBJ1-2; no reliable D call. CDR3 length: 12 residues. V dropped 6 bases and J dropped 8 bases, with 13 bases sitting between them. Germline CDR1 and CDR2: MNHEY and SMNVEV (reference sequence). Written as DNA, the CDR3 is TGTGCCAGCAGATGGGGAGAACTGGGCTACACCTTC. Translated, it gives CASRWGELGYTF.